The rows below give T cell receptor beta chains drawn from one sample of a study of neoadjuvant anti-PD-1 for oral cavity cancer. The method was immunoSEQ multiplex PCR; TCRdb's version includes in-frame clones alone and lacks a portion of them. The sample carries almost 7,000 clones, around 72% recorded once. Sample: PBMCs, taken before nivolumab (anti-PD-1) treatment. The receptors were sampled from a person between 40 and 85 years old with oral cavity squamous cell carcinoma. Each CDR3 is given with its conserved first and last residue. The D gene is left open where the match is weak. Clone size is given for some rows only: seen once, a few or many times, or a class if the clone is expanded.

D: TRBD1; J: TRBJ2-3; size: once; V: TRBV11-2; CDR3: CASSRGADRVTDTQYF; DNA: TGTGCCAGCAGCCGAGGTGCGGACAGGGTCACAGATACGCAGTATTTT
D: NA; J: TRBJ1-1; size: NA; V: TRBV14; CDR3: CASSQDIGDTEAFF; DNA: TGTGCCAGCAGCCAAGATATAGGTGACACTGAAGCTTTCTTT
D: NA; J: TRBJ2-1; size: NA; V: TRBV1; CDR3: CTSTPRLLAGGNEQFF; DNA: TGCACCAGCACCCCAAGATTGCTAGCGGGGGGAAATGAGCAGTTCTTC
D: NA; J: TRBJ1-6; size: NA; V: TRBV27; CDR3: CASSLLWSSYNSPLHF; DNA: TGTGCCAGCAGTTTATTGTGGAGCTCCTATAATTCACCCCTCCACTTT
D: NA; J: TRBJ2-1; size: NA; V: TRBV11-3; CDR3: CASSLGVSRGGNEQFF; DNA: TGTGCCAGCAGCCTAGGCGTGAGCAGGGGAGGGAATGAGCAGTTCTTC
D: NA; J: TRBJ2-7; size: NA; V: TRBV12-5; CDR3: CASGLVPHRVNEQYF; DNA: TGTGCTAGTGGTTTGGTACCACACAGGGTCAACGAGCAGTACTTC
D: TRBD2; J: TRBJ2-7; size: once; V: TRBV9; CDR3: CASSVSGGKDEQYF; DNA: TGTGCCAGCAGCGTTAGCGGGGGAAAGGACGAGCAGTACTTC
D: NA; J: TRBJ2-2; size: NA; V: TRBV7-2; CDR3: CASSLRRGAGELFF; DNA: TGTGCCAGCAGCCTACGCAGGGGGGCCGGGGAGCTGTTTTTT
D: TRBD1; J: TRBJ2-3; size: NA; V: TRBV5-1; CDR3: CASSSLGTGGGLGTDTQYF; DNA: TGCGCCAGCAGCTCGTTGGGGACAGGAGGTGGGTTGGGCACAGATACGCAGTATTTT
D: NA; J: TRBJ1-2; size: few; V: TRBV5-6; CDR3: CASSLMADYGYTF; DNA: TGTGCCAGCAGCTTGATGGCAGACTATGGCTACACCTTC
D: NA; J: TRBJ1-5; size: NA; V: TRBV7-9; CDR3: CASSSSGPMDQPQHF; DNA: TGTGCCAGCAGCTCGAGCGGGCCCATGGATCAGCCCCAGCATTTT
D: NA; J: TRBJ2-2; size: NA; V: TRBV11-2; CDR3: CASSLRGDSYTGELFF; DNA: TGTGCCAGCAGCTTGAGGGGGGACAGTTACACCGGGGAGCTGTTTTTT
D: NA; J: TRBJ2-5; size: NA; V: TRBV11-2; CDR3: CASSFREVRETQYF; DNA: TGTGCCAGCAGCTTTCGGGAAGTCAGAGAGACCCAGTACTTC
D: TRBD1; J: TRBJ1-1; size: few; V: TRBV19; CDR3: CASSPRDRGRGTEAFF; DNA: TGTGCCAGTAGTCCTCGAGACAGGGGGCGAGGGACTGAAGCTTTCTTT
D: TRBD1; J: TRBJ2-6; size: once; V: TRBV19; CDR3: CASTNPGTGLAGANVLTF; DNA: TGTGCCAGTACCAACCCCGGGACAGGGTTGGCTGGGGCCAACGTCCTGACTTTC
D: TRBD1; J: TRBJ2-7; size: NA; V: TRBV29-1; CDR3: CSVSGGQGAYEQYF; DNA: TGCAGCGTTTCAGGGGGTCAGGGGGCCTACGAGCAGTACTTC